These 15 T cell receptor beta chains came from one sample sequenced in a study of control samples from healthy donors and cancer patients. Produced via immunoSEQ multiplex PCR; TCRdb's table is partial and in-frame only. This sample has 120,000 or so clones, with approximately 94% found just once. What was sequenced was blood. The receptors originated from a man aged 30 to 45 in good health.

The chain carries TRBV5-5 and TRBJ2-3, with D possibly TRBD1 on 5 matching bases. In germline, CDR1 is SGHKS, CDR2 YYEKEE (reference sequence). This CDR3 has 14 amino acids. V was pared by 5 bases and J by 2 bases, with 12 bases between. The CDR3 sequence is CASRRDRNTDTQYF. The CDR3 DNA reads TGTGCCAGCAGACGAGACAGAAACACAGATACGCAGTATTTT.

The V gene is TRBV5-1, the J gene TRBJ2-7; D unclear. Per the germline V gene, CDR1 is SGHRS and CDR2 is YFSETQ. This CDR3 has 12 amino acids. V was pared by 1 base and J by 6 bases, with 8 bases between. CDR3 coding DNA: TGCGCCAGCAGCTTGTCTACTACCGAGCAGTACTTC. Its protein is CASSLSTTEQYF.

The J gene is TRBJ2-3, the V gene TRBV7-2, with 8 bases matching TRBD2. The CDR3 length is 14 residues. CDR1 is SGHTA and CDR2 is FQGNSA in the germline V gene. The V gene end was trimmed by 7 bases and the J gene end by 2 bases; junction bases not matched to a gene: 5. CDR3 nucleotide sequence: TGTGCCAGCACCCCTAGCGGGTTCACAGATACGCAGTATTTT. The encoded protein is CASTPSGFTDTQYF.

A word on this clone: The sample has other DNA sequences that encode this CDR3 too. This chain connects TRBV28 to TRBJ2-1; 8 nucleotides match TRBD2. The CDR3 totals 14 residues. Germline V lookup: CDR1 MDHEN, CDR2 SYDVKM. With V trimmed by 8 bases and J by 1 base, 4 bases remained unmatched. CDR3 sequence (DNA): TGTGCCAGCCTCGGCGGGGGGTCCTACAATGAGCAGTTCTTC. Amino acids: CASLGGGSYNEQFF. Using reference TRBV28 and TRBJ2-1 for the parts outside the CDR3, the full variable domain is DVKVTQSSRYLVKRTGEKVFLECVQDMDHENMFWYRQDPGLGLRLIYFSYDVKMKEKGDIPEGYSVSREKKERFSLILESASTNQTSMYLCASLGGGSYNEQFFGPGTRLTVL.

The rearrangement uses TRBV7-9 and TRBJ2-1; 8 bases line up with TRBD2. The CDR3 is 13 amino acids. The germline CDR1 and CDR2 sequences are SEHNR and FQNEAQ (reference sequence). The junction had 12 bases not matched to a gene; V was cut back by 5 bases and J by 15 bases. CDR3 bases: TGTGCCAGCAGCCAGGGACTAGTCTCTTTTCGGTTCTTC. Amino acids: CASSQGLVSFRFF.

The CDR3 DNA reads as TGTGCCAGTAGTTCGCTGGGAACCTATGGCTACACCTTC. It specifies CASSSLGTYGYTF. The V call is TRBV19, the J call TRBJ1-2; no clear D gene. Germline V gene data show CDR1 as LNHDA and CDR2 as SQIVND (reference sequence). CDR3 size: 13 residues. Deletions cut 5 bases from V and 4 bases from J, with 11 bases between.

This rearrangement joins TRBV19 to TRBJ1-5, with 8 bases matching TRBD1. CDR1 and CDR2 (germline): LNHDA, SQIVND (reference sequence). V was clipped by 4 bases and J by 3 bases; unmatched bases: 5. The CDR3 loop spans 15 amino acids. CDR3 sequence reads: CASSTRTGINQPQHF. CDR3 nucleotides: TGTGCCAGTAGTACCCGGACAGGGATCAATCAGCCCCAGCATTTT. The whole variable domain, filled in from reference TRBV19 and TRBJ1-5, reads DGGITQSPKYLFRKEGQNVTLSCEQNLNHDAMYWYRQDPGQGLRLIYYSQIVNDFQKGDIAEGYSVSREKKESFPLTVTSAQKNPTAFYLCASSTRTGINQPQHFGDGTRLSIL.

This chain links TRBV6-5 with TRBJ2-1; the D gene could be TRBD1 or TRBD2 (5 bases each). CDR3 length: 14 amino acids. Germline V gene sequence: CDR1 MNHEY, CDR2 SVGAGI. The V end lost 0 bases, the J end lost 5 bases, and 8 bases lay between the germline ends. CDR3: CASSYSGPDNEQFF. In DNA, the CDR3 is TGTGCCAGCAGTTACTCGGGACCGGACAATGAGCAGTTCTTC.

The V and J genes are TRBV27 and TRBJ2-7, with D perhaps TRBD2 (6 bases). The germline CDR1 and CDR2 sequences are MNHEY and SMNVEV (reference sequence). Trimming took 6 bases from V and 1 from J, leaving 16 bases between them. This CDR3 has 15 residues. Here the CDR3 reads CASSPRAGGSYEQYF. The DNA of the CDR3 is TGTGCCAGCAGCCCCAGGGCCGGAGGGTCCTACGAGCAGTACTTC.

This chain joins TRBV6-4 and TRBJ1-6; D not resolved. Germline loops: CDR1 MRHNA, CDR2 SNTAGT. Trimming left V 0 bases short and J 5 bases short, with 8 bases between. The CDR3 consists of 15 residues. CDR3 in amino acids: CASSDSTADNSPLHF. CDR3 nucleotides: TGTGCCAGCAGTGACTCGACGGCTGATAATTCACCCCTCCACTTT.

V and J are TRBV7-2 and TRBJ1-1, with D possibly matching TRBD1 (6 bases). V lost 5 bases to trimming and J lost 1 base, with 11 bases between them. This CDR3 region has 14 residues. CDR1 is SGHTA and CDR2 is FQGNSA in the germline V gene. The CDR3 nucleotides are TGTGCCAGCAGCCAAGAGGGACAGAACACTGAAGCTTTCTTT. It specifies CASSQEGQNTEAFF.

The CDR3 nucleotides are TGTGCCAGCTCACCAATCGGGGAGACCCAGTACTTC. Translated, it gives CASSPIGETQYF. The rearrangement links TRBV18 to TRBJ2-5; unclear D gene. The germline gives CDR1 KGHSH, CDR2 LQKENI. CDR3 size: 12 residues. V lost 2 bases and J lost 5, with 6 bases in between.

V gene TRBV28 combines with J gene TRBJ1-4, with 9 bases that match TRBD1. The J segment lost 8 bases and the V segment lost 6 bases, leaving 10 bases of the junction unmatched. This CDR3 comprises 15 residues. Germline CDR1 reads MDHEN; CDR2 reads SYDVKM. CDR3 nucleotides: TGTGCCAGCAGCAGACGCACAGGGGGCGCGGAAAAACTGTTTTTT. Protein product: CASSRRTGGAEKLFF.

The V and J genes are TRBV5-5 and TRBJ2-2, with D tentatively TRBD2 (5 bases). The germline gives CDR1 SGHKS, CDR2 YYEKEE (reference sequence). The V end lost 4 bases, the J end lost 1 base, and 14 bases lay between the germline ends. The CDR3 is 16 amino acids. This CDR3 reads CASSHIDYVNTGELFF. Here the CDR3 DNA reads TGTGCCAGCAGCCACATTGACTACGTGAACACCGGGGAGCTGTTTTTT.

The rearrangement uses TRBV27 and TRBJ2-5; 7 nucleotides agree with TRBD1. This CDR3 region has 14 residues. CDR1 and CDR2 from the germline V gene are MNHEY and SMNVEV (reference sequence). V was clipped by 8 bases and J by 4 bases; unmatched bases: 10. In DNA form, the CDR3 reads TGTGCCAGCTCCCCCGACAGGGCCGGAGAGACCCAGTACTTC. Residues: CASSPDRAGETQYF.